The clone carrying this TCR beta chain occurred many times. The antigen remains unidentified. The TCR library protocol was used to attach unique molecular identifiers. These identifiers were attached to individual cDNA molecules. TCRdb analysed the 5' RACE reads with MiXCR anew, one entry per CDR3 protein. The table has around 29,000 distinct CDR3 sequences, 5.3% seen once; the top ten hold roughly 4%. The germline V gene encodes CDR1 SGHVS and CDR2 FQNEAQ. This CDR3 comprises 16 residues. V was clipped by 3 bases and J by 5 bases, with 17 bases between them. This specimen belongs to a study of early T cells in non-severe SARS-CoV-2 infection. Study background: Alpha and beta chains were unpaired, from unsorted whole-blood bulk RNA.

Study conclusions and caveats: Reliance on VDJdb matching favored anti-spike CD8 responses; private and CD4 specificities were missed.

The sequencing input was whole blood. The chain uses TRBV7-8 and TRBJ2-1, with D perhaps matching TRBD2 (7 bases). The sequence came from an adult who was a healthcare worker with PCR-confirmed SARS-CoV-2 infection or an uninfected control (not recorded which). CDR3 amino acids: CASSFGGGGDDNEQFF. The CDR3 DNA reads TGTGCCAGCAGCTTTGGGGGCGGGGGCGATGACAATGAGCAGTTCTTC.